These 4 T cell receptor beta chains were all obtained from the same sample, sequenced in a study of graft-versus-host responses after intestinal transplantation. Profiled with immunoSEQ multiplex PCR; TCRdb holds only in-frame clones, not every one. The data contain roughly 50,000 clones, under 95% of them singletons. The sequencing here drew on PBMCs, taken 662 days after intestinal transplant. These receptors all stem from a human patient who received an intestinal transplant, so some T cells may come from the graft donor.

The genes are TRBV6-5 and TRBJ1-6; 8 bases map to TRBD1. This CDR3 comprises 14 residues. After removal of 6 bases from V and 8 bases from J, the junction contained 6 bases not matched to a gene. Germline CDR1 reads MNHEY; CDR2 reads SVGAGI. The CDR3 is CASRGETGDSPLHF. The CDR3 region has the DNA TGTGCCAGCAGGGGGGAGACAGGGGATTCACCCCTCCACTTT.

This chain uses TRBV2 with TRBJ2-3; D is unclear. This CDR3 has 13 residues. CDR1 SNHLY and CDR2 FYNNEI come from the germline V gene. Trimming stripped 5 bases from V and 2 bases from J, with 8 bases between. CDR3 bases: TGTGCCAGCAGTCAACTTGACACAGATACGCAGTATTTT. It is translated as CASSQLDTDTQYF.

This clone was observed once. The chain uses TRBV5-1 and TRBJ2-1; 10 nucleotides line up with TRBD1. The V gene end was trimmed by 1 base and the J gene end by 5 bases; junction bases not matched to a gene: 6. Germline values: CDR1 SGHRS, CDR2 YFSETQ. The CDR3 extends over 16 amino acids. The CDR3 DNA is TGCGCCAGCAGCTTGCGACCCGGGACAGGGGACAATGAGCAGTTCTTC. Its translation: CASSLRPGTGDNEQFF.

The chain uses TRBV5-1 and TRBJ2-3; D remains ambiguous. The CDR3 has 15 amino acids. Germline CDR1 and CDR2: SGHRS and YFSETQ. The ends were cut back, 0 bases at V and 2 bases at J, with 10 bases in the middle. CDR3 sequence reads: CASSLVGYLTDTQYF. CDR3 nucleotides: TGCGCCAGCAGCTTGGTAGGGTATCTCACAGATACGCAGTATTTT.